This T cell receptor beta chain is drawn from a study of T-cell memory formation after mild COVID-19. Study-level findings and limits: Some SARS-CoV-2-responding clones were already detected in memory before infection.

Researchers used 5'RACE with constant-segment primers to make TCR alpha and TCR beta cDNA libraries that carry sample barcodes and UMIs. TCRdb re-called the 5' RACE reads with MiXCR, one entry per CDR3 protein. This table holds 350,000 to 450,000 distinct CDR3 sequences, more than 20% found once. This clonotype turned up a few times. Antigen unknown. This CDR3 region has 15 residues. V was shortened by 0 bases and J by 2 bases, with 12 bases between the two germline ends. Germline V lookup: CDR1 DFQATT, CDR2 SNEGSKA (reference sequence). The specimen was PBMCs or a T cell subset sorted from them (not recorded which). The TCR was taken from an adult woman who had mild COVID-19 (a few samples of this study predate the infection). Cell type and time point are not known. The gene calls are TRBV20-1 and TRBJ2-3; no firm D call. CDR3 residues: CSARDPLPYTDTQYF. In nucleotides, the CDR3 is TGCAGTGCTAGAGATCCACTTCCGTACACAGATACGCAGTATTTT.